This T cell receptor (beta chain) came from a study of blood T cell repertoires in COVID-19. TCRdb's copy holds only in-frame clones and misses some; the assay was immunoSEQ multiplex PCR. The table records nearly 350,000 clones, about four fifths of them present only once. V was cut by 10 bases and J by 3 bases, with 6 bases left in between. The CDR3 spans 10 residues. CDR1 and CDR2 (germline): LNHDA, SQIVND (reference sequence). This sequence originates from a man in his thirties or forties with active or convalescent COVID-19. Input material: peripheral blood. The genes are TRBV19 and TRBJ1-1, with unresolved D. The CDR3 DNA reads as TGTGCCATCGGGTACACTGAAGCTTTCTTT. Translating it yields CAIGYTEAFF.